This is a list of T cell receptor beta chains from one sample in a study of response to subunit inactivated influenza vaccine. TCRdb independently ran MiXCR on the RT-PCR reads; one entry per CDR3 protein. The sample holds approximately 700,000 distinct CDR3 sequences, more than 11% seen once. The specimen comprised PBMCs from blood, sampled 14 to 15 days before vaccination. The receptors come from a man aged 45-65 years who received an inactivated influenza vaccine. CDR3s include the opening cysteine and the closing phenylalanine or tryptophan. Fields, in order: CDR3 protein, CDR3 DNA, clone size, J gene, D gene, V gene. D genes are given only for firm matches. The size entry is marked missing in some rows and otherwise reads once, few, many or a size class.

cdr3_aa: CASSLVRATDTQYF
cdr3_nt: TGCGCCAGCAGCTTGGTCAGGGCCACAGATACGCAGTATTTT
clone_size: few
j_call: TRBJ2-3
d_call: -
v_call: TRBV5-1

cdr3_aa: CASSPRTERGSYEQYF
cdr3_nt: TGTGCCAGCAGTCCTAGGACGGAGCGTGGCTCCTACGAGCAGTACTTC
clone_size: few
j_call: TRBJ2-7
d_call: -
v_call: TRBV27

cdr3_aa: CASSLRGNIQYF
cdr3_nt: TGTGCCAGCAGTTTAAGGGGCAACATTCAGTACTTC
clone_size: -
j_call: TRBJ2-4
d_call: -
v_call: TRBV28

cdr3_aa: CASSLALVQETQYF
cdr3_nt: TGTGCCAGCAGCTTAGCCCTGGTACAAGAGACCCAGTACTTC
clone_size: -
j_call: TRBJ2-5
d_call: -
v_call: TRBV7-2

cdr3_aa: CSAGWQGPSEQFF
cdr3_nt: TGCAGCGCCGGGTGGCAGGGGCCCTCAGAGCAGTTCTTC
clone_size: many
j_call: TRBJ2-1
d_call: -
v_call: TRBV29-1

cdr3_aa: CSARASLREQFF
cdr3_nt: TGCAGTGCTAGGGCTAGCCTCCGTGAGCAGTTCTTC
clone_size: -
j_call: TRBJ2-1
d_call: -
v_call: TRBV20-1

cdr3_aa: CASSLQAGSDTQYF
cdr3_nt: TGTGCCAGCAGCTTACAAGCGGGGTCAGATACGCAGTATTTT
clone_size: -
j_call: TRBJ2-3
d_call: TRBD2
v_call: TRBV7-2

cdr3_aa: CASSLEAGASTDTQYF
cdr3_nt: TGTGCCAGCAGCTTAGAGGCAGGCGCAAGCACAGATACGCAGTATTTT
clone_size: few
j_call: TRBJ2-3
d_call: -
v_call: TRBV7-2

cdr3_aa: CASSLAGGNEQYF
cdr3_nt: TGTGCCAGCAGCCTAGCGGGAGGTAACGAGCAGTACTTC
clone_size: many
j_call: TRBJ2-7
d_call: TRBD2
v_call: TRBV5-1

cdr3_aa: CSAGQGPGYEQYF
cdr3_nt: TGCAGTGCTGGACAGGGACCGGGGTACGAGCAGTACTTC
clone_size: many
j_call: TRBJ2-7
d_call: TRBD1
v_call: TRBV20-1

cdr3_aa: CASSWGTDEKLFF
cdr3_nt: TGTGCCAGCAGTTGGGGGACAGATGAAAAACTGTTTTTT
clone_size: -
j_call: TRBJ1-4
d_call: TRBD1
v_call: TRBV6-6

cdr3_aa: CASSQDWGRLVGYEQYF
cdr3_nt: TGCGCCAGCAGCCAAGATTGGGGTCGCCTGGTTGGCTACGAGCAGTACTTC
clone_size: few
j_call: TRBJ2-7
d_call: -
v_call: TRBV4-3

cdr3_aa: CASSPRTGGAPNYGYTF
cdr3_nt: TGTGCCAGCAGTCCCAGGACAGGGGGCGCACCCAACTATGGCTACACCTTC
clone_size: -
j_call: TRBJ1-2
d_call: TRBD1
v_call: TRBV6-1

cdr3_aa: CASSLWLAGAVSGYTF
cdr3_nt: TGTGCCAGCAGCTTGTGGCTAGCCGGGGCAGTGAGTGGCTACACCTTC
clone_size: few
j_call: TRBJ1-2
d_call: -
v_call: TRBV5-6

cdr3_aa: CASSFTGTSGSSYEQYF
cdr3_nt: TGTGCCAGCAGTTTCACCGGGACTAGCGGTAGCTCCTACGAGCAGTACTTC
clone_size: -
j_call: TRBJ2-7
d_call: TRBD2
v_call: TRBV12-3/TRBV12-4

cdr3_aa: CASSPQAGGGVETQYF
cdr3_nt: TGTGCCAGCTCACCACAAGCGGGAGGGGGCGTGGAGACCCAGTACTTC
clone_size: few
j_call: TRBJ2-5
d_call: TRBD2
v_call: TRBV18

cdr3_aa: CASSLPYPDTQYF
cdr3_nt: TGTGCCAGCAGTTTACCCTATCCAGATACGCAGTATTTT
clone_size: few
j_call: TRBJ2-3
d_call: -
v_call: TRBV12-3/TRBV12-4

cdr3_aa: CASRFEGTGGNEQYF
cdr3_nt: TGCGCCAGCAGATTCGAAGGTACAGGGGGCAACGAGCAGTACTTC
clone_size: few
j_call: TRBJ2-7
d_call: TRBD1
v_call: TRBV5-1

cdr3_aa: CAWKLSGQGFSTQYF
cdr3_nt: TGTGCCTGGAAATTATCGGGACAGGGGTTCTCTACGCAGTATTTT
clone_size: once
j_call: TRBJ2-3
d_call: TRBD1
v_call: TRBV30

cdr3_aa: CASSQERSGVTEAFF
cdr3_nt: TGCGCCAGCAGCCAAGAAAGGTCTGGAGTGACTGAAGCTTTCTTT
clone_size: many
j_call: TRBJ1-1
d_call: -
v_call: TRBV4-3

cdr3_aa: CSARDAGPPYGYTF
cdr3_nt: TGCAGTGCTAGAGATGCGGGTCCCCCCTATGGCTACACCTTC
clone_size: -
j_call: TRBJ1-2
d_call: -
v_call: TRBV20-1

cdr3_aa: CSARDKREPPYEQYF
cdr3_nt: TGCAGTGCTAGAGATAAGCGGGAGCCCCCCTACGAGCAGTACTTC
clone_size: few
j_call: TRBJ2-7
d_call: TRBD2
v_call: TRBV20-1

cdr3_aa: CASSPGPIYGYTF
cdr3_nt: TGTGCCAGCAGCCCGGGACCGATCTATGGCTACACCTTC
clone_size: many
j_call: TRBJ1-2
d_call: -
v_call: TRBV28

cdr3_aa: CASSYSMSPNPSEQYF
cdr3_nt: TGTGCCAGCAGTTACTCGATGTCACCTAACCCTTCCGAGCAGTACTTC
clone_size: many
j_call: TRBJ2-7
d_call: -
v_call: TRBV6-2/TRBV6-3

cdr3_aa: CASSQWENRGRETQYF
cdr3_nt: TGTGCCAGCAGCCAATGGGAGAACAGGGGGCGAGAGACCCAGTACTTC
clone_size: -
j_call: TRBJ2-5
d_call: TRBD1
v_call: TRBV4-2

cdr3_aa: CSAKGLAGDTGELFF
cdr3_nt: TGCAGTGCTAAAGGACTAGCGGGAGACACCGGGGAGCTGTTTTTT
clone_size: many
j_call: TRBJ2-2
d_call: TRBD2
v_call: TRBV20-1

cdr3_aa: CASSPPGFSYNEQFF
cdr3_nt: TGTGCCAGCAGTCCCCCTGGTTTTTCTTACAATGAGCAGTTCTTC
clone_size: few
j_call: TRBJ2-1
d_call: -
v_call: TRBV28

cdr3_aa: CASRFGGTVNTEAFF
cdr3_nt: TGTGCCAGCAGATTTGGAGGGACAGTCAACACTGAAGCTTTCTTT
clone_size: once
j_call: TRBJ1-1
d_call: TRBD1
v_call: TRBV28

cdr3_aa: CASSQYTDNEQFF
cdr3_nt: TGCGCCAGCAGCCAATACACGGACAATGAGCAGTTCTTC
clone_size: few
j_call: TRBJ2-1
d_call: -
v_call: TRBV4-1

cdr3_aa: CAWNEAGGWTQYF
cdr3_nt: TGTGCCTGGAACGAGGCCGGTGGATGGACCCAGTACTTC
clone_size: -
j_call: TRBJ2-5
d_call: -
v_call: TRBV30

cdr3_aa: CASSWGPSDQPQHF
cdr3_nt: TGTGCCAGCAGCTGGGGACCTTCCGATCAGCCCCAGCATTTT
clone_size: -
j_call: TRBJ1-5
d_call: -
v_call: TRBV5-6

cdr3_aa: CSARGLTSGGTDTQYF
cdr3_nt: TGCAGTGCTAGAGGTCTAACTAGCGGGGGCACAGATACGCAGTATTTT
clone_size: -
j_call: TRBJ2-3
d_call: TRBD2
v_call: TRBV20-1

cdr3_aa: CSARDRGYRRETQYF
cdr3_nt: TGCAGTGCCAGAGACAGGGGGTATCGCCGAGAGACCCAGTACTTC
clone_size: -
j_call: TRBJ2-5
d_call: TRBD1
v_call: TRBV20-1

cdr3_aa: CASSVPGEGYTF
cdr3_nt: TGTGCCAGCAGTGTGCCAGGGGAAGGCTACACCTTC
clone_size: few
j_call: TRBJ1-2
d_call: -
v_call: TRBV12-3/TRBV12-4

cdr3_aa: CSASRGNKNIQYF
cdr3_nt: TGCAGTGCTAGTCGGGGGAACAAAAACATTCAGTACTTC
clone_size: few
j_call: TRBJ2-4
d_call: -
v_call: TRBV20-1

cdr3_aa: CASSLLEKDTQYF
cdr3_nt: TGCGCCAGCAGCTTACTAGAAAAAGATACGCAGTATTTT
clone_size: few
j_call: TRBJ2-3
d_call: -
v_call: TRBV5-1

cdr3_aa: CASSLGHATNEKLFF
cdr3_nt: TGTGCCAGCAGCCTAGGACACGCAACTAATGAAAAACTGTTTTTT
clone_size: few
j_call: TRBJ1-4
d_call: -
v_call: TRBV12-3/TRBV12-4

cdr3_aa: CASSFGVSYEQYF
cdr3_nt: TGCGCCAGCAGCTTCGGTGTTTCCTACGAGCAGTACTTC
clone_size: many
j_call: TRBJ2-7
d_call: -
v_call: TRBV5-1